The 13 T cell receptor beta chains presented below share a single source sample, sequenced in a study of blood T cell repertoires in COVID-19. Clones were read by immunoSEQ multiplex PCR, and TCRdb kept only the in-frame ones, dropping some. Among 95,000 to 100,000 clones listed, roughly 80% were seen once. The sample taken for sequencing was peripheral blood. The origin of the receptors is a woman older than 75 with acute or convalescent COVID-19.

Here the CDR3 DNA reads TGTGCCAGCAGTGCCGACACCAACACTGAAGCTTTCTTT. It codes for CASSADTNTEAFF. V is TRBV2 and J is TRBJ1-1; D is unclear. Germline-derived CDR1 and CDR2 are SNHLY and FYNNEI. The CDR3 is 13 amino acids. Trimming stripped 4 bases from V and 2 bases from J, with 8 bases between. Drawing the rest from reference TRBV2 and TRBJ1-1, the complete variable domain is EPEVTQTPSHQVTQMGQEVILRCVPISNHLYFYWYRQILGQKVEFLVSFYNNEISEKSEIFDDQFSVERPDGSNFTLKIRSTKLEDSAMYFCASSADTNTEAFFGQGTRLTVV.

This clone has more than one count but fewer than ten. The genes are TRBV2 and TRBJ1-1; 7 positions match TRBD1. CDR1 is SNHLY and CDR2 is FYNNEI in the germline V gene. The CDR3 length is 12 residues. V lost 6 bases and J lost 8; bases outside the gene matches: 6. The CDR3 protein is CASRRRQGEAFF. The CDR3 nucleotides read TGTGCCAGCAGACGCAGACAGGGAGAAGCTTTCTTT.

This chain links TRBV19 with TRBJ2-3, with 7 bases aligning to TRBD2. CDR1 LNHDA and CDR2 SQIVND come from the germline V gene (reference sequence). CDR3 length equals 14 residues. The junction had 5 bases not matched to a gene; V was cut back by 3 bases and J by 5 bases. In nucleotides, the CDR3 is TGTGCCAGTAGTATCGGGGGGAGAAAAGATACGCAGTATTTT. Its translation: CASSIGGRKDTQYF.

The gene calls are TRBV5-6 and TRBJ2-3; no definite D call. The CDR3 runs 12 residues. The V end lost 4 bases, the J end lost 10 bases, and 13 bases lay between the germline ends. Germline values: CDR1 SGHDT, CDR2 YYEEEE. The CDR3 protein is CASSRGTNAQYF. The CDR3 DNA reads as TGTGCCAGCAGCAGAGGAACCAATGCGCAGTATTTT. Supplemented by reference TRBV5-6 and TRBJ2-3, the full variable domain reads DAGVTQSPTHLIKTRGQQVTLRCSPKSGHDTVSWYQQALGQGPQFIFQYYEEEERQRGNFPDRFSGHQFPNYSSELNVNALLLGDSALYLCASSRGTNAQYFGPGTRLTVL.

The chain has TRBV30 and TRBJ2-5; tentative D call: TRBD2 (6 bases). Germline assignment: CDR1 GTSNPN and CDR2 SVGIG (reference sequence). This CDR3 has 12 amino acids. Trimming removed 3 bases from V and 5 bases from J, with 10 bases in between. This CDR3 reads CAWSTSKETQYF. The DNA for the CDR3 is TGTGCCTGGAGCACTAGCAAGGAGACCCAGTACTTC.

V gene TRBV6-2 or TRBV6-3 combines with J gene TRBJ1-2; D unclear. Trimming stripped 2 bases from V and 7 bases from J, with 11 bases between. The germline CDR1 and CDR2 sequences are MNHEY and SVGEGT. The CDR3 has 13 amino acids. The CDR3 is CASSYEASTGYTF. In DNA form, the CDR3 reads TGTGCCAGCAGTTACGAGGCCAGTACTGGCTACACCTTC.

In its sample, this clone was seen a few times. V is TRBV9 and J is TRBJ1-2; 8 bases agree with TRBD1. With V trimmed by 2 bases and J by 2 bases, 5 bases remained unmatched. CDR1 is SGDLS and CDR2 is YYNGEE in the germline V gene. The CDR3 contains 15 residues. The CDR3 DNA reads TGTGCCAGCAGCGTCCGGGACAGGACAAACTATGGCTACACCTTC. Translation: CASSVRDRTNYGYTF. The full variable domain, in which reference TRBV9 and TRBJ1-2 provide the parts outside the CDR3, is DSGVTQTPKHLITATGQRVTLRCSPRSGDLSVYWYQQSLDQGLQFLIQYYNGEERAKGNILERFSAQQFPDLHSELNLSSLELGDSALYFCASSVRDRTNYGYTFGSGTRLTVV.

The V and J genes are TRBV5-1 and TRBJ2-3; D remains ambiguous. The germline CDR1 and CDR2 sequences are SGHRS and YFSETQ. Trimming removed 0 bases from V and 6 bases from J, with 8 bases in between. This CDR3 has 13 amino acids. CDR3 DNA sequence: TGCGCCAGCAGCTTGGGAGATTGGGATACGCAGTATTTT. It yields the protein CASSLGDWDTQYF.

This chain uses TRBV5-1 with TRBJ1-5; 7 nucleotides line up with TRBD1. Germline values: CDR1 SGHRS, CDR2 YFSETQ. Losses at the gene ends were 4 bases for V and 4 bases for J; bases not matched to a gene: 5. This CDR3 region has 14 residues. The CDR3 sequence: CASSPGQNNQPQHF. The CDR3 nucleotides read TGCGCCAGCAGCCCGGGACAGAATAATCAGCCCCAGCATTTT.

The J gene is TRBJ2-6, the V gene TRBV6-5; TRBD1 might be the D (6 bases). V was pared by 7 bases and J by 1 base, with 11 bases between. Germline-derived CDR1 and CDR2 are MNHEY and SVGAGI. This CDR3 is built from 15 residues. CDR3: CASMRTVSGANVLTF. The CDR3 nucleotides read TGTGCCAGCATGAGGACAGTTTCTGGGGCCAACGTCCTGACTTTC.

V is TRBV3-1 (or the pseudogene TRBV3-2) and J is TRBJ2-2, with D tentatively TRBD2 (6 bases). Trimming stripped 6 bases from V and 0 bases from J, with 8 bases between. This CDR3 region has 14 residues. CDR1 and CDR2 (germline): LGHDT, YNNKEL (reference sequence). This CDR3 reads CASRRDSNTGELFF. The CDR3 region has the DNA TGTGCCAGCAGAAGGGACTCGAACACCGGGGAGCTGTTTTTT.

This chain joins TRBV24-1 and TRBJ1-2, with 8 bases identical to TRBD1. V gave up 5 bases and J gave up 2 bases; unmatched junction bases: 3. The CDR3 totals 14 residues. Germline values: CDR1 KGHDR, CDR2 SFDVKD. Here the CDR3 DNA reads TGTGCCACCAGTGGCCAGGGGGCAAACTATGGCTACACCTTC. Protein: CATSGQGANYGYTF.

J is TRBJ2-3 and V is TRBV11-2; a weak D match, TRBD1 (5 bases). CDR3 length: 15 amino acids. V dropped 6 bases and J dropped 2 bases, with 15 bases sitting between them. Germline lookup yields CDR1 SGHAT and CDR2 FQNNGV. The CDR3 loop is CASRAGHHSTDTQYF. The CDR3 nucleotides are TGTGCCAGCAGAGCAGGACACCATTCCACAGATACGCAGTATTTT.